The rows below give T cell receptor beta chains drawn from one sample of a study of control samples from healthy donors and cancer patients. Assay used: immunoSEQ multiplex PCR; TCRdb lists only in-frame clones, some missing. In the table there are some 70,000 clones, 83% of which are singletons. The sequencing sample was made of blood. These receptors all stem from a man between 60 and 75 years old in good health. Both conserved end residues are part of each CDR3. The D gene is left open where the match is weak. Rows may omit the clone size; those that give it use once, few, many or a size class.

v_gene: TRBV3-1/TRBV3-2; d_gene: TRBD2; abundance: .; j_gene: TRBJ2-1; CDR3nt: TGTGCCAGCAGCCTTAGTGGGGGGGGTCAGGAGCAGTTCTTC; CDR3aa: CASSLSGGGQEQFF
v_gene: TRBV11-3; d_gene: .; abundance: .; j_gene: TRBJ1-1; CDR3nt: TGTGCCAGCAGCTTAATGGGGTACACTGAAGCTTTCTTT; CDR3aa: CASSLMGYTEAFF
v_gene: TRBV14; d_gene: TRBD2; abundance: .; j_gene: TRBJ2-4; CDR3nt: TGTGCCAGCAGCCAAGATTCGTCTAGCGGGAGGGCCCTTCAGTACTTC; CDR3aa: CASSQDSSSGRALQYF
v_gene: TRBV27; d_gene: .; abundance: .; j_gene: TRBJ2-7; CDR3nt: TGTGCCAGCAGTTACTCCGGCAGGGCTTCCGAGCAGTACTTC; CDR3aa: CASSYSGRASEQYF
v_gene: TRBV7-3; d_gene: TRBD1; abundance: .; j_gene: TRBJ1-1; CDR3nt: TGTGCCAGCAGGTCTAGGAGGGACAGACGGAACTCTGAAGCTTTCTTT; CDR3aa: CASRSRRDRRNSEAFF
v_gene: TRBV6-6; d_gene: .; abundance: .; j_gene: TRBJ1-6; CDR3nt: TGTGCCAGTAGACAAAGCTCCTATAATTCACCCCTCCACTTT; CDR3aa: CASRQSSYNSPLHF
v_gene: TRBV18; d_gene: .; abundance: .; j_gene: TRBJ2-1; CDR3nt: TGTGCCAGCTCACCAAGAAGGACCGATGAGCAGTTCTTC; CDR3aa: CASSPRRTDEQFF
v_gene: TRBV28; d_gene: .; abundance: .; j_gene: TRBJ2-2; CDR3nt: TGTGCCAGCAGTTTCGGGGGGCTAGGCACCGGGGAGCTGTTTTTT; CDR3aa: CASSFGGLGTGELFF
v_gene: TRBV5-1; d_gene: TRBD1; abundance: .; j_gene: TRBJ2-5; CDR3nt: TGCGCCAGCAGCACACAGGGGGCGCGGGCGGAGACCCAGTACTTC; CDR3aa: CASSTQGARAETQYF
v_gene: TRBV7-3; d_gene: TRBD2; abundance: .; j_gene: TRBJ2-1; CDR3nt: TGTGCCAGCAGCTCCCGCGTGGCTAGCGGGACCTACAATGAGCAGTTCTTC; CDR3aa: CASSSRVASGTYNEQFF
v_gene: TRBV2; d_gene: .; abundance: .; j_gene: TRBJ2-2; CDR3nt: TGTGCCAGCAGTGAATCGGGGCTAGCGTCCGGGGAGCTGTTTTTT; CDR3aa: CASSESGLASGELFF
v_gene: TRBV18; d_gene: .; abundance: few; j_gene: TRBJ2-1; CDR3nt: TGTGCCAGCTCACCAATGGATGAGCAGTTCTTC; CDR3aa: CASSPMDEQFF
v_gene: TRBV29-1; d_gene: TRBD2; abundance: .; j_gene: TRBJ2-1; CDR3nt: TGCAGCGTTCAAGCGGGAGCCCCCCACAATGAGCAGTTCTTC; CDR3aa: CSVQAGAPHNEQFF
v_gene: TRBV11-2; d_gene: TRBD1; abundance: .; j_gene: TRBJ1-6; CDR3nt: TGTGCCAGCAGCTTAGAGAACAGGGGTGATAATTCACCCCTCCACTTT; CDR3aa: CASSLENRGDNSPLHF
v_gene: TRBV5-6; d_gene: TRBD2; abundance: .; j_gene: TRBJ2-7; CDR3nt: TGTGCCAGCAGCTTGACTAGCGGCGTATCCTACGAGCAGTACTTC; CDR3aa: CASSLTSGVSYEQYF
v_gene: TRBV9; d_gene: TRBD2; abundance: .; j_gene: TRBJ2-1; CDR3nt: TGTGCCAGCAGCGTTCCTAGCGGGAGGCCCGGAGGCTACAATGAGCAGTTCTTC; CDR3aa: CASSVPSGRPGGYNEQFF
v_gene: TRBV6-1; d_gene: TRBD1; abundance: .; j_gene: TRBJ2-1; CDR3nt: TGTGCCAGCAGAAACTCCGGGACAGACTACAATGAGCAGTTCTTC; CDR3aa: CASRNSGTDYNEQFF
v_gene: TRBV5-1; d_gene: TRBD1; abundance: .; j_gene: TRBJ2-7; CDR3nt: TGCGCCAGCAGCTTTGACCCCGGGACAGTCCCCTACGAGCAGTACTTC; CDR3aa: CASSFDPGTVPYEQYF
v_gene: TRBV3-1/TRBV3-2; d_gene: TRBD2; abundance: .; j_gene: TRBJ2-3; CDR3nt: TGTGCCAGCAGCTTCAACGGGTTAGCGGGCAGAGATACGCAGTATTTT; CDR3aa: CASSFNGLAGRDTQYF
v_gene: TRBV28; d_gene: .; abundance: .; j_gene: TRBJ1-2; CDR3nt: TGTGCCAGCAGGAGTTGGAACTATGGCTACACCTTC; CDR3aa: CASRSWNYGYTF
v_gene: TRBV11-2; d_gene: .; abundance: .; j_gene: TRBJ2-7; CDR3nt: TGTGCCAGCAGCTTCAGTGGCTACGAGCAGTACTTC; CDR3aa: CASSFSGYEQYF
v_gene: TRBV6-5; d_gene: TRBD1; abundance: once; j_gene: TRBJ2-7; CDR3nt: TGTGCCAGCAGGAGAGGGACAGCTTACGAGCAGTACTTC; CDR3aa: CASRRGTAYEQYF
v_gene: TRBV5-1; d_gene: .; abundance: .; j_gene: TRBJ2-3; CDR3nt: TGCGCCAGCAGCCCCGACCATACGCAGTATTTT; CDR3aa: CASSPDHTQYF
v_gene: TRBV24-1; d_gene: TRBD2; abundance: .; j_gene: TRBJ2-2; CDR3nt: TGTGCCACCAGTGATCCCACTAGCGGGAAAGGTACCGGGGAGCTGTTTTTT; CDR3aa: CATSDPTSGKGTGELFF
v_gene: TRBV6-6; d_gene: .; abundance: .; j_gene: TRBJ1-1; CDR3nt: TGTGCCAGCACCAGGGGAGGTCGGAACACTGAAGCTTTCTTT; CDR3aa: CASTRGGRNTEAFF
v_gene: TRBV28; d_gene: .; abundance: .; j_gene: TRBJ1-2; CDR3nt: TGTGCCAGCAGTTTAATTGGACGGGGCTATGGCTACACCTTC; CDR3aa: CASSLIGRGYGYTF
v_gene: TRBV7-9; d_gene: .; abundance: .; j_gene: TRBJ1-2; CDR3nt: TGTGCCAGCATGGGGGGTTCCGAATCTAACTATGGCTACACCTTC; CDR3aa: CASMGGSESNYGYTF
v_gene: TRBV5-6; d_gene: TRBD1; abundance: few; j_gene: TRBJ1-5; CDR3nt: TGTGCCAGCAGCTTGTGGGACAGGGAAGAGAATCAGCCCCAGCATTTT; CDR3aa: CASSLWDREENQPQHF
v_gene: TRBV7-2; d_gene: .; abundance: .; j_gene: TRBJ1-2; CDR3nt: TGTGCCAGCAGCTTAGGATCCCCCGACAGTCACTACACCTTC; CDR3aa: CASSLGSPDSHYTF
v_gene: TRBV7-8; d_gene: .; abundance: .; j_gene: TRBJ2-1; CDR3nt: TGTGCCAGCAGCTTAGGAGGTCTCTCCTACAATGAGCAGTTCTTC; CDR3aa: CASSLGGLSYNEQFF
v_gene: TRBV11-1; d_gene: .; abundance: few; j_gene: TRBJ2-2; CDR3nt: TGTGCCAGCAGCTTTACCGGGGAGCTGTTTTTT; CDR3aa: CASSFTGELFF
v_gene: TRBV28; d_gene: .; abundance: .; j_gene: TRBJ2-7; CDR3nt: TGTGCCAGCAGTTCTAATAGGGTCTACGAGCAGTACTTC; CDR3aa: CASSSNRVYEQYF
v_gene: TRBV5-1; d_gene: TRBD1; abundance: many; j_gene: TRBJ1-2; CDR3nt: TGCGCCAGCAGCCGAACCGGACAGGGTGGGGACTATGGCTACACCTTC; CDR3aa: CASSRTGQGGDYGYTF
v_gene: TRBV19; d_gene: .; abundance: few; j_gene: TRBJ2-1; CDR3nt: TGTGCCAGTAGTGTAACGACTGGCTACAATGAGCAGTTCTTC; CDR3aa: CASSVTTGYNEQFF
v_gene: TRBV29-1; d_gene: TRBD1; abundance: .; j_gene: TRBJ1-2; CDR3nt: TGCAGCGTTGGGGACAGGGTAGAAGGCTACACCTTC; CDR3aa: CSVGDRVEGYTF
v_gene: TRBV5-8; d_gene: .; abundance: .; j_gene: TRBJ2-1; CDR3nt: TGTGCCAGCAGCTTGGCGTGGGGGTGGGGGGCCTCCTACAATGAGCAGTTCTTC; CDR3aa: CASSLAWGWGASYNEQFF
v_gene: TRBV6-4; d_gene: TRBD1; abundance: .; j_gene: TRBJ2-1; CDR3nt: TGTGCCAGCAGTAGCACAGGGGGTGGTGAGCAGTTCTTC; CDR3aa: CASSSTGGGEQFF
v_gene: TRBV6-1; d_gene: TRBD1; abundance: .; j_gene: TRBJ1-2; CDR3nt: TGTGCCAGCAGTGACACAGGGGGTACAAACTATGGCTACACCTTC; CDR3aa: CASSDTGGTNYGYTF
v_gene: TRBV7-8; d_gene: .; abundance: .; j_gene: TRBJ2-3; CDR3nt: TGTGCCAGCAGCTTAGATCCGACATACACAGATACGCAGTATTTT; CDR3aa: CASSLDPTYTDTQYF
v_gene: TRBV5-1; d_gene: TRBD1; abundance: .; j_gene: TRBJ2-1; CDR3nt: TGCGCCAGCAGCTTGGGGGACAGCAGCTCCTACAATGAGCAGTTCTTC; CDR3aa: CASSLGDSSSYNEQFF
v_gene: TRBV21-1; d_gene: .; abundance: .; j_gene: TRBJ2-7; CDR3nt: TGTGCCAGCAGCAAAGCGCTTTGGCAGGTAAGATTTGGGCAGTACTTC; CDR3aa: CASSKALWQVRFGQYF
v_gene: TRBV5-1; d_gene: TRBD1; abundance: .; j_gene: TRBJ1-5; CDR3nt: TGCGCCAGCAGCGCGGGACAGGGGGCGGGTCAGCCCCAGCATTTT; CDR3aa: CASSAGQGAGQPQHF
v_gene: TRBV25-1; d_gene: .; abundance: .; j_gene: TRBJ2-1; CDR3nt: TGTGCCAGCAGTGAATATGAGGGGCAGGCTGAGCAGTTCTTC; CDR3aa: CASSEYEGQAEQFF
v_gene: TRBV30; d_gene: TRBD2; abundance: .; j_gene: TRBJ2-7; CDR3nt: TGTGCCTGGAGGCGGAGCGGGGGGTACGAGCAGTACTTC; CDR3aa: CAWRRSGGYEQYF
v_gene: TRBV19; d_gene: .; abundance: .; j_gene: TRBJ1-2; CDR3nt: TGTGCCAGTAGTACAGGGTCAAACCCTAACTATGGCTACACCTTC; CDR3aa: CASSTGSNPNYGYTF
v_gene: TRBV24-1; d_gene: .; abundance: once; j_gene: TRBJ1-1; CDR3nt: TGTGCCACCAGTGATTTAGTGAACACTGAAGCTTTCTTT; CDR3aa: CATSDLVNTEAFF
v_gene: TRBV9; d_gene: .; abundance: .; j_gene: TRBJ1-4; CDR3nt: TGTGCCAGCAGCTCCGAGGGCAGGGAAGGTGAAAAACTGTTTTTT; CDR3aa: CASSSEGREGEKLFF
v_gene: TRBV21-1; d_gene: .; abundance: .; j_gene: TRBJ2-2; CDR3nt: TGTGCCAGCGACGGGACAGCGAACACCGGGGAGCTGTTTTTT; CDR3aa: CASDGTANTGELFF
v_gene: TRBV20-1; d_gene: TRBD2; abundance: .; j_gene: TRBJ2-7; CDR3nt: TGCAGTGCCCTAGCGGGAAGGGAGCAGTACTTC; CDR3aa: CSALAGREQYF
v_gene: TRBV11-1; d_gene: .; abundance: .; j_gene: TRBJ2-5; CDR3nt: TGTGCCAGCAGCTTAGGGAGGCGGGAGACCCAGTACTTC; CDR3aa: CASSLGRRETQYF
v_gene: TRBV6-2/TRBV6-3; d_gene: TRBD2; abundance: .; j_gene: TRBJ2-3; CDR3nt: TGTGCCAGCAGACCTAGGACTAGCGGGAGGGCCGGGAGCACAGATACGCAGTATTTT; CDR3aa: CASRPRTSGRAGSTDTQYF
v_gene: TRBV19; d_gene: .; abundance: .; j_gene: TRBJ1-5; CDR3nt: TGTGCCAGTAGTATAGTAAGGGATAGCAATCAGCCCCAGCATTTT; CDR3aa: CASSIVRDSNQPQHF
v_gene: TRBV5-1; d_gene: .; abundance: .; j_gene: TRBJ1-2; CDR3nt: TGCGCCAGCAGGGCCGACGGGAACTATGGCTACACCTTC; CDR3aa: CASRADGNYGYTF
v_gene: TRBV5-4; d_gene: TRBD1; abundance: once; j_gene: TRBJ2-1; CDR3nt: TGTGCCAGCAGGGGGACAGGGGGCGCCCAGTTCTTC; CDR3aa: CASRGTGGAQFF
v_gene: TRBV7-2; d_gene: .; abundance: .; j_gene: TRBJ1-2; CDR3nt: TGTGCCAGCAGCTTAGTATCGTCCGACTATGGCTACACCTTC; CDR3aa: CASSLVSSDYGYTF
v_gene: TRBV10-2; d_gene: TRBD2; abundance: .; j_gene: TRBJ2-1; CDR3nt: TGCGCCAGCAGTGGGACCGGACTAGGGGTGAGGGAGCAGTTCTTC; CDR3aa: CASSGTGLGVREQFF
v_gene: TRBV3-1/TRBV3-2; d_gene: TRBD2; abundance: .; j_gene: TRBJ2-2; CDR3nt: TGTGCCAGCAGCCAAGGGACTAGCCCGAACACCGGGGAGCTGTTTTTT; CDR3aa: CASSQGTSPNTGELFF
v_gene: TRBV28; d_gene: .; abundance: .; j_gene: TRBJ2-2; CDR3nt: TGTGCCAGCAGTCCCGGAGGGCCCACCGGGGAGCTGTTTTTT; CDR3aa: CASSPGGPTGELFF
v_gene: TRBV6-2/TRBV6-3; d_gene: TRBD2; abundance: .; j_gene: TRBJ2-2; CDR3nt: TGTGCCAGCAGTTACCCGGACGCCTCTTGGCTAGCGGGAGAGTACACCGGGGAGCTGTTTTTT; CDR3aa: CASSYPDASWLAGEYTGELFF